This T cell receptor (beta chain) was retrieved from a study of Graves' ophthalmopathy and Graves' hyperthyroidism. TCR beta CDR3 amplification used RNA transcripts. Scientists carried out first-round RT-PCR using HTBI primers and then a second-round multiplex PCR. TCRdb reprocessed the multiplex PCR reads via MiXCR and lists one record per CDR3 protein. Here the sample spans hundreds of thousands of distinct CDR3 sequences, 20% to 25% being singletons. V was pared by 5 bases and J by 8 bases, with 14 bases between. The CDR3 is made up of 13 amino acids. CDR1 and CDR2 (germline): SGHRS, YFSETQ. The sequence came from a woman between 18 and 30 years old with stable Graves' hyperthyroidism. Some clones in this sample may be carry-over from other donors' samples. Sequenced input: peripheral blood. The chain recombines TRBV5-1 with TRBJ1-3; unclear D gene. The CDR3 protein is CASSKRPLDTIYF. CDR3 coding DNA: TGCGCCAGCAGTAAGCGCCCTTTGGACACCATATATTTT.